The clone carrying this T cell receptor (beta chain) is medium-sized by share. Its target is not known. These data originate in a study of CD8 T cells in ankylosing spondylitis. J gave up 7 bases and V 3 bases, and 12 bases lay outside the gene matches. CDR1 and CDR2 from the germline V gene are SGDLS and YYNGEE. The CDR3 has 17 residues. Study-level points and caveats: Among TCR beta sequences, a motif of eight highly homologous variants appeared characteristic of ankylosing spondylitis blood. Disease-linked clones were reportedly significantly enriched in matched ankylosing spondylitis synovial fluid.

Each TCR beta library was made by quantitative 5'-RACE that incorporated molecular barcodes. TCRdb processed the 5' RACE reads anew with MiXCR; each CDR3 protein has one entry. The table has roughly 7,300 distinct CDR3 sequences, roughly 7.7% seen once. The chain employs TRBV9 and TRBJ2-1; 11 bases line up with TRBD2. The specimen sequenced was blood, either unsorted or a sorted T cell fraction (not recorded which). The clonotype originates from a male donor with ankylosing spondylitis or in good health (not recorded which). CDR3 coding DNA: TGTGCCAGCAGCGGGAACCCCCGGACTAGCGGGCATAATGAGCAGTTCTTC. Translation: CASSGNPRTSGHNEQFF.